Listed below are T cell receptor beta chains from one sample, sequenced in a study of control samples from healthy donors and cancer patients. TCRdb's table, derived via immunoSEQ multiplex PCR, lists solely in-frame clones and lacks some. The data contain about 160,000 clones, around 94% of them singletons. Sequenced material: PBMCs. These TCRs come from a man aged 55 to 70 with colorectal cancer. Each CDR3 is given with its conserved first and last residue. The D gene is left open where the match is weak. A row's size may be missing; if present it is once, few, many or a size class.

d_call: TRBD2; v_call: TRBV5-4; j_call: TRBJ2-7; cdr3_length: 17; clone_size: NA; cdr3_aa: CASSLGLAGVISYEQYF; cdr3_nt: TGTGCCAGCAGCTTGGGTCTAGCGGGGGTGATTTCCTACGAGCAGTACTTC
d_call: NA; v_call: TRBV21-1; j_call: TRBJ2-7; cdr3_length: 16; clone_size: NA; cdr3_aa: CASSKVRTGSSYEQYF; cdr3_nt: TGTGCCAGCAGCAAAGTAAGGACAGGGAGCTCCTACGAGCAGTACTTC
d_call: NA; v_call: TRBV18; j_call: TRBJ2-6; cdr3_length: 16; clone_size: NA; cdr3_aa: CASSPPGNSGANVLTF; cdr3_nt: TGTGCCAGCTCACCACCGGGCAACTCTGGGGCCAACGTCCTGACTTTC
d_call: NA; v_call: TRBV7-2; j_call: TRBJ1-5; cdr3_length: 13; clone_size: NA; cdr3_aa: CASSLDGGQPQHF; cdr3_nt: TGTGCCAGCAGCCTTGATGGGGGACAGCCCCAGCATTTT
d_call: TRBD1; v_call: TRBV20-1; j_call: TRBJ1-3; cdr3_length: 14; clone_size: NA; cdr3_aa: CSAIDRVSGNTIYF; cdr3_nt: TGCAGTGCTATTGACAGGGTATCTGGAAACACCATATATTTT
d_call: NA; v_call: TRBV9; j_call: TRBJ1-1; cdr3_length: 15; clone_size: NA; cdr3_aa: CASSVGGRENTEAFF; cdr3_nt: TGTGCCAGCAGCGTAGGTGGCAGAGAGAACACTGAAGCTTTCTTT
d_call: TRBD1; v_call: TRBV23-1; j_call: TRBJ1-6; cdr3_length: 19; clone_size: once; cdr3_aa: CASSQFQTSPGGNNSPLHF; cdr3_nt: TGCGCCAGCAGTCAATTCCAAACCTCCCCAGGGGGAAATAATTCACCCCTCCACTTT
d_call: NA; v_call: TRBV10-2; j_call: TRBJ2-4; cdr3_length: 17; clone_size: NA; cdr3_aa: CASSDRQDEIAKNIQYF; cdr3_nt: TGCGCCAGCAGTGATAGGCAGGACGAGATAGCCAAAAACATTCAGTACTTC
d_call: TRBD1; v_call: TRBV7-2; j_call: TRBJ2-7; cdr3_length: 17; clone_size: once; cdr3_aa: CASSLVSGTGGGYEQYF; cdr3_nt: TGTGCCAGCAGCTTAGTGTCCGGGACAGGGGGCGGGTACGAGCAGTACTTC
d_call: TRBD2; v_call: TRBV14; j_call: TRBJ2-3; cdr3_length: 15; clone_size: NA; cdr3_aa: CASSRLAGDTDTQYF; cdr3_nt: TGTGCCAGCAGTCGACTAGCGGGGGATACAGATACGCAGTATTTT
d_call: TRBD1; v_call: TRBV7-2; j_call: TRBJ1-2; cdr3_length: 14; clone_size: NA; cdr3_aa: CASSDQGQGYGYTF; cdr3_nt: TGTGCCAGCAGCGACCAGGGACAGGGCTATGGCTACACCTTC
d_call: NA; v_call: TRBV2; j_call: TRBJ1-1; cdr3_length: 14; clone_size: NA; cdr3_aa: CASSPANMNTEAFF; cdr3_nt: TGTGCCAGCAGCCCAGCAAACATGAACACTGAAGCTTTCTTT
d_call: NA; v_call: TRBV10-1; j_call: TRBJ2-5; cdr3_length: 15; clone_size: NA; cdr3_aa: CASSGGQGPGETQYF; cdr3_nt: TGCGCCAGCAGTGGGGGGCAGGGGCCGGGGGAGACCCAGTACTTC
d_call: NA; v_call: TRBV3-1/TRBV3-2; j_call: TRBJ1-1; cdr3_length: 15; clone_size: NA; cdr3_aa: CASSGTGAMNTEAFF; cdr3_nt: TGTGCCAGCAGCGGGACGGGCGCCATGAACACTGAAGCTTTCTTT